This TCR beta chain came from a study of CD8 T cells in Susac syndrome. This clonotype appeared once. Reverse transcription used about 0.45 to 1 ug RNA and random hexamers. TCRdb reanalysed the immunoSEQ multiplex PCR reads using MiXCR and keeps one entry per CDR3 protein. The sample gives around 170,000 distinct CDR3 sequences, about 95% of which show up once; 0.15% to 0.2% is in the top ten. The germline V gene encodes CDR1 LNHNV and CDR2 YYDKDF (reference sequence). V shed 0 bases and J 5 bases; nucleotides not matched to a gene: 6. The CDR3 is 15 amino acids. The material sequenced was CD8+ T cells from PBMCs. The chain joins TRBV15 to TRBJ2-5; TRBD2 matches at 7 bases. This clonotype was obtained from a human donor with Susac syndrome. CDR3 sequence (DNA): TGTGCCACCAGCAGAGATCGGCGGGAGCGGGAGACCCAGTACTTC. Translation gives CATSRDRRERETQYF. The full variable domain, completed using reference TRBV15 and TRBJ2-5, is DAMVIQNPRYQVTQFGKPVTLSCSQTLNHNVMYWYQQKSSQAPKLLFHYYDKDFNNEADTPDNFQSRRPNTSFCFLDIRSPGLGDTAMYLCATSRDRRERETQYFGPGTRLLVL.